Listed below are T cell receptor beta chains from one sample, sequenced in a study of graft-versus-host responses after intestinal transplantation. Generated by immunoSEQ multiplex PCR, the TCRdb table keeps only in-frame clones and is missing some. This table has roughly 110,000 clones, around nine tenths appearing once. Antigens for these TCRs are unknown. Sequencing was performed on unstimulated CD4+ T cells sorted from spleen or lymph node cells, taken before transplant. The receptor set was obtained from a human donor who was the organ donor for an intestinal transplant. The CDR3 runs from the conserved cysteine through the conserved F or W. Each record gives: J gene, V gene, CDR3 protein.

j_gene: TRBJ1-2; v_gene: TRBV30; CDR3aa: CAWSVNPGNYGYTF
j_gene: TRBJ2-2; v_gene: TRBV5-1; CDR3aa: CASSLSSGVPTGELFF
j_gene: TRBJ1-1; v_gene: TRBV5-1; CDR3aa: CASSSIQGRNTEAFF
j_gene: TRBJ2-5; v_gene: TRBV19; CDR3aa: CASAGPRETQYF
j_gene: TRBJ1-1; v_gene: TRBV20-1; CDR3aa: CSARGNTEAFF
j_gene: TRBJ1-1; v_gene: TRBV11-2; CDR3aa: CASSARSWDRASEAFF
j_gene: TRBJ1-3; v_gene: TRBV2; CDR3aa: CASSESVSGNTIYF
j_gene: TRBJ2-1; v_gene: TRBV28; CDR3aa: CASSTPQGGNYNEQFF
j_gene: TRBJ2-5; v_gene: TRBV9; CDR3aa: CASSRGGGQGRETQYF
j_gene: TRBJ2-5; v_gene: TRBV18; CDR3aa: CASSPPGLAGERETQYF
j_gene: TRBJ2-7; v_gene: TRBV18; CDR3aa: CASSQGLGLYEQYF
j_gene: TRBJ1-2; v_gene: TRBV7-2; CDR3aa: CASSLGRYGYTF
j_gene: TRBJ2-5; v_gene: TRBV5-4; CDR3aa: CASSLEGRGAQYF
j_gene: TRBJ2-7; v_gene: TRBV5-1; CDR3aa: CASSLSLESNEQYF
j_gene: TRBJ1-4; v_gene: TRBV7-6; CDR3aa: CASSSRKRGTTNEKLFF
j_gene: TRBJ2-3; v_gene: TRBV5-1; CDR3aa: CASKSMDRGTDTQYF
j_gene: TRBJ1-2; v_gene: TRBV6-5; CDR3aa: CASRNLDRTNYGYTF
j_gene: TRBJ1-2; v_gene: TRBV7-2; CDR3aa: CASSGRDRRHYGYTF
j_gene: TRBJ2-5; v_gene: TRBV7-2; CDR3aa: CASSEAGTRGETQYF
j_gene: TRBJ1-4; v_gene: TRBV5-1; CDR3aa: CASSLRGSEKLFF
j_gene: TRBJ2-1; v_gene: TRBV7-8; CDR3aa: CASSFGGHAYNEQFF
j_gene: TRBJ2-1; v_gene: TRBV11-2; CDR3aa: CASSPRLGYLQFF
j_gene: TRBJ2-2; v_gene: TRBV5-1; CDR3aa: CASSTGLAGGLTGELFF
j_gene: TRBJ2-3; v_gene: TRBV5-1; CDR3aa: CASQREGPSGTQYF
j_gene: TRBJ2-7; v_gene: TRBV28; CDR3aa: CASRGSGLAGVIPYEQYF
j_gene: TRBJ1-2; v_gene: TRBV28; CDR3aa: CASGSLPGKGGGGYGYTF
j_gene: TRBJ2-1; v_gene: TRBV16; CDR3aa: CASSQSWFWYNEQFF
j_gene: TRBJ2-1; v_gene: TRBV9; CDR3aa: CASSVASGSINEQFF
j_gene: TRBJ2-2; v_gene: TRBV6-1; CDR3aa: CASGADRWDTGELFF
j_gene: TRBJ2-5; v_gene: TRBV11-2; CDR3aa: CASSFRIQGELETQYF
j_gene: TRBJ2-7; v_gene: TRBV6-5; CDR3aa: CASSTGTGGLYEQYF
j_gene: TRBJ2-1; v_gene: TRBV29-1; CDR3aa: CSVEGVHSYNEQFF
j_gene: TRBJ2-1; v_gene: TRBV2; CDR3aa: CASTGTSGTNEQFF
j_gene: TRBJ2-7; v_gene: TRBV27; CDR3aa: CASSIQQGGYEQYF
j_gene: TRBJ1-5; v_gene: TRBV28; CDR3aa: CASSIGTGNQPQHF
j_gene: TRBJ1-1; v_gene: TRBV6-1; CDR3aa: CASSEARTPNTEAFF
j_gene: TRBJ2-1; v_gene: TRBV27; CDR3aa: CASRRTFYNEQFF
j_gene: TRBJ2-1; v_gene: TRBV5-1; CDR3aa: CASSSSGRLYNEQFF
j_gene: TRBJ1-5; v_gene: TRBV7-2; CDR3aa: CASSLVQGGQPQHF
j_gene: TRBJ1-2; v_gene: TRBV6-6; CDR3aa: CASSYQGRGENYGYTF
j_gene: TRBJ2-6; v_gene: TRBV19; CDR3aa: CASSWDSGANVLTF
j_gene: TRBJ1-2; v_gene: TRBV18; CDR3aa: CASSPYRTPSGYTF
j_gene: TRBJ2-7; v_gene: TRBV6-1; CDR3aa: CASSEFPRDYEQYF
j_gene: TRBJ2-7; v_gene: TRBV4-1; CDR3aa: CASSQGVQGVYEQYF
j_gene: TRBJ2-2; v_gene: TRBV4-2; CDR3aa: CASSPRLAGSTGELFF
j_gene: TRBJ2-6; v_gene: TRBV19; CDR3aa: CASSEPGSGANVLTF
j_gene: TRBJ1-1; v_gene: TRBV5-4; CDR3aa: CASSWGTVGTEAFF
j_gene: TRBJ1-1; v_gene: TRBV23-1; CDR3aa: CASSTRGTEAFF
j_gene: TRBJ2-3; v_gene: TRBV7-8; CDR3aa: CASTSAWRFTDTQYF
j_gene: TRBJ2-1; v_gene: TRBV19; CDR3aa: CASSIAGSYNEQFF
j_gene: TRBJ2-1; v_gene: TRBV7-2; CDR3aa: CASSLVAGGPHEQFF
j_gene: .; v_gene: TRBV5-1; CDR3aa: CASSTPGPPYEQYF
j_gene: TRBJ2-5; v_gene: TRBV5-1; CDR3aa: CASSLNGGETQYF
j_gene: TRBJ1-2; v_gene: TRBV6-6; CDR3aa: CASSYSTGGGYGGYTF